The 28 T cell receptor beta chains below all came from one sample that was sequenced in a study of blood T cell repertoires in COVID-19. Profiled with immunoSEQ multiplex PCR; TCRdb holds only in-frame clones, not every one. This table has some 93,000 clones, 75% to 90% appearing once. Sequencing was performed on peripheral blood. The source is a man in his 60s with acute or convalescent COVID-19.

This clone is a singleton in its sample. The CDR3 here is CASSIGTGSDEQYF. The CDR3, as DNA: TGTGCCAGCAGCATCGGGACAGGGTCCGACGAGCAGTACTTC. The chain uses TRBV14 and TRBJ2-7; 9 bases match TRBD1. V lost 5 bases, J lost 5 bases, and 7 bases stayed unmatched. The CDR3 consists of 14 residues. Germline assignment: CDR1 SGHDN and CDR2 FVKESK.

This clone appeared many times. V gene TRBV10-1 combines with J gene TRBJ2-2, with 8 bases fitting TRBD2. The trim removed 0 bases at V and 6 bases at J, leaving 18 bases unmatched. Germline V gene lookup returns CDR1 WNHNN and CDR2 SYGVQD (reference sequence). The CDR3 is 20 residues long. The chain's CDR3 is CASSESGLGSGRAKAGELFF. CDR3 sequence (DNA): TGCGCCAGCAGTGAGTCTGGATTGGGGAGCGGGAGAGCTAAAGCCGGGGAGCTGTTTTTT.

The V gene is TRBV12-3 or TRBV12-4, the J gene TRBJ1-6; D is undetermined. Trimming removed 4 bases at V and 10 bases at J, with 8 bases between. The CDR3 runs to 12 residues. CDR3: CASSYPKSPLHF. As DNA, the CDR3 is TGTGCCAGCAGTTACCCTAAATCACCCCTCCACTTT.

The rearrangement joins TRBV19 to TRBJ1-2, with D maybe TRBD1 (5 bases). V was cut by 5 bases and J by 2 bases, with 6 bases left in between. Germline V gene data show CDR1 as LNHDA and CDR2 as SQIVND (reference sequence). CDR3 length: 12 residues. CDR3 bases: TGTGCCAGTAGTCGGGGGAACTATGGCTACACCTTC. Its protein is CASSRGNYGYTF.

The J gene is TRBJ2-2, the V gene TRBV10-3; 10 bases match TRBD2. The germline gives CDR1 ENHRY, CDR2 SYGVKD. Trimming took 8 bases from V and 2 from J; bases not matched to a gene: 2. This CDR3 region has 14 residues. In DNA, the CDR3 is TGTGCCATCGGGACTAGCGTTAACACCGGGGAGCTGTTTTTT. Amino acid sequence: CAIGTSVNTGELFF.

This clone was seen more than once but under ten times. V and J are TRBV4-1 and TRBJ2-5, with TRBD2 matching 11 bases. The CDR3 loop spans 19 amino acids. With 3 bases clipped from V and 4 bases from J, the junction kept 16 bases outside the gene matches. Germline-derived CDR1 and CDR2 are MGHRA and YSYEKL. The CDR3 sequence is CASSHRLAGGRLFRETQYF. Here the CDR3 DNA reads TGCGCCAGCAGCCACCGGCTAGCGGGAGGACGCCTGTTTCGAGAGACCCAGTACTTC.

The chain uses TRBV11-2 and TRBJ2-1, with TRBD1 as a possible D gene (6 bases). Trimming removed 3 bases from V and 0 bases from J, with 18 bases in between. CDR1 SGHAT and CDR2 FQNNGV come from the germline V gene. The CDR3 has 18 amino acids. CDR3 nucleotides: TGTGCCAGCAGCTTCAGACCTGCCGGGACATTCTCCTACAATGAGCAGTTCTTC. Protein sequence: CASSFRPAGTFSYNEQFF.

This chain connects TRBV6-5 to TRBJ2-7; D not resolved. V shed 10 bases and J shed 0 bases, with 13 bases lying between them. This CDR3 spans 13 amino acids. Germline V gene sequence: CDR1 MNHEY, CDR2 SVGAGI. This CDR3 reads CATKPGVSYEQYF. CDR3 in DNA: TGTGCCACCAAACCCGGAGTCTCCTACGAGCAGTACTTC.

This chain connects TRBV5-1 to TRBJ2-2; TRBD2 aligns across 11 bases. CDR1 is SGHRS, CDR2 YFSETQ, per germline. The CDR3 has 18 residues. The trim removed 2 bases at V and 5 bases at J, leaving 11 bases unmatched. CDR3 in amino acids: CASSFIAGGPIGTGELFF. The CDR3 DNA follows: TGCGCCAGCAGCTTCATAGCGGGAGGGCCTATAGGAACCGGGGAGCTGTTTTTT.

This chain uses TRBV6-1 with TRBJ2-7, with 9 bases fitting TRBD1. This CDR3 has 16 residues. The germline CDR1 and CDR2 sequences are MNHNS and SASEGT. Trimming at V came to 4 bases and at J to 4 bases, leaving 11 bases not matched to a gene. The CDR3: CASSAQPGQGLYEQYF. In nucleotides, the CDR3 is TGTGCCAGCAGTGCTCAACCGGGACAGGGTCTGTACGAGCAGTACTTC.

The chain has TRBV19 and TRBJ1-1; tentative D call: TRBD1 (6 bases). Germline-derived CDR1 and CDR2 are LNHDA and SQIVND (reference sequence). Trimming shortened V by 4 bases and J by 0 bases, and 9 bases separated the two germline ends. The CDR3 has 14 residues. The CDR3 DNA reads TGTGCCAGTAGTAGACAGGCGATGAACACTGAAGCTTTCTTT. This encodes CASSRQAMNTEAFF.

The V gene is TRBV7-9, the J gene TRBJ2-2; 10 bases fit TRBD1. The CDR3 sequence is 16 residues long. Germline CDR1 SEHNR, CDR2 FQNEAQ (reference sequence). V shed 5 bases and J 2 bases; nucleotides not matched to a gene: 5. Here the CDR3 DNA reads TGTGCCAGCAGCCTAGGACAGGGGGTAAACACCGGGGAGCTGTTTTTT. Protein product: CASSLGQGVNTGELFF.

The chain recombines TRBV7-8 with TRBJ1-2, with 9 nucleotides matching TRBD1. The CDR3 consists of 15 residues. CDR1 SGHVS and CDR2 FQNEAQ come from the germline V gene. V lost 2 bases and J lost 8; bases outside the gene matches: 9. The CDR3 sequence: CASSLRGQGTGGYTF. CDR3 in DNA: TGTGCCAGCAGCTTAAGGGGACAGGGTACAGGAGGCTACACCTTC. Full variable domain (rest looked up from reference TRBV7-8 and TRBJ1-2): GAGVSQSPRYKVAKRGQDVALRCDPISGHVSLFWYQQALGQGPEFLTYFQNEAQLDKSGLPSDRFFAERPEGSVSTLKIQRTQQEDSAVYLCASSLRGQGTGGYTFGSGTRLTVV.

J is TRBJ1-6 and V is TRBV10-2; D is uncertain. The CDR3 consists of 17 residues. Trimming took 4 bases from V and 0 from J, leaving 13 bases between them. Germline CDR1 and CDR2: WSHSY and SAAADI. CDR3 in amino acids: CASSVLKPSSYNSPLHF. CDR3 nucleotides: TGCGCCAGCAGTGTTCTTAAACCGAGCTCCTATAATTCACCCCTCCACTTT.

The V and J genes are TRBV6-5 and TRBJ1-1, with D perhaps TRBD1 (6 bases). There are 13 residues in the CDR3. V lost 8 bases to trimming and J lost 5 bases, with 15 bases between them. Germline loops: CDR1 MNHEY, CDR2 SVGAGI. CDR3 bases: TGTGCCAGCGGCCGAGGGGGGGAGACTGAAGCTTTCTTT. This sequence encodes CASGRGGETEAFF.

V gene TRBV7-9 combines with J gene TRBJ1-4; 9 nucleotides line up with TRBD1. V was clipped by 2 bases and J by 1 base; unmatched bases: 11. Germline lookup yields CDR1 SEHNR and CDR2 FQNEAQ (reference sequence). The CDR3 contains 19 residues. The CDR3 sequence: CASSLMRTGAVVTNEKLFF. In DNA form, the CDR3 reads TGTGCCAGCAGCTTAATGAGGACAGGGGCTGTTGTAACTAATGAAAAACTGTTTTTT. Combining the CDR3 with reference TRBV7-9 and TRBJ1-4 gives the whole variable domain DTGVSQNPRHKITKRGQNVTFRCDPISEHNRLYWYRQTLGQGPEFLTYFQNEAQLEKSRLLSDRFSAERPKGSFSTLEIQRTEQGDSAMYLCASSLMRTGAVVTNEKLFFGSGTQLSVL.

The J gene is TRBJ1-2, the V gene TRBV7-8, with unresolved D. The ends were cut back, 1 base at V and 0 bases at J, with 6 bases in the middle. The CDR3 loop spans 14 amino acids. Germline-derived CDR1 and CDR2 are SGHVS and FQNEAQ. The CDR3 nucleotides are TGTGCCAGCAGCTTAGACCGAGCTAACTATGGCTACACCTTC. Amino acid sequence: CASSLDRANYGYTF.

This chain links TRBV5-4 with TRBJ2-5; D perhaps matches TRBD2 (5 bases). The CDR3 length is 14 residues. Germline V lookup: CDR1 SGHNT, CDR2 YYREEE (reference sequence). Trimming took 6 bases from V and 0 from J, leaving 12 bases between them. The DNA of the CDR3 is TGTGCCAGCAACCCGGGGTCGTACCAAGAGACCCAGTACTTC. It codes for CASNPGSYQETQYF.

The V call is TRBV6-6, the J call TRBJ1-2; 7 bases are shared with TRBD1. The CDR3 runs to 15 residues. Trimming removed 0 bases from V and 6 bases from J; junction bases left unmatched: 7. Germline V gene sequence: CDR1 MNHNY, CDR2 SVGAGI (reference sequence). In nucleotides, the CDR3 is TGTGCCAGCAGTTACTCCGAACAGGGGTGGGATGGCTACACCTTC. Protein product: CASSYSEQGWDGYTF.

The chain carries TRBV24-1 and TRBJ2-7, with D unresolved. Trimming pared 6 bases from V and 3 bases from J, leaving 14 bases between. The CDR3 has 14 amino acids. The germline CDR1 and CDR2 sequences are KGHDR and SFDVKD. CDR3 in DNA: TGTGCCACCAGTTCTTTTCACGCCAGCTACGAGCAGTACTTC. It encodes CATSSFHASYEQYF.

CDR3 nucleotide sequence: TGTGCCAGCAGCACAGGGGGGGACCCCGGCTCTGGAAACACCATATATTTT. Its translation: CASSTGGDPGSGNTIYF. The V gene is TRBV11-2, the J gene TRBJ1-3, with 8 bases identical to TRBD1. This CDR3 has 17 amino acids. J gave up 0 bases and V 5 bases, and 9 bases lay outside the gene matches. Germline CDR1 SGHAT, CDR2 FQNNGV.

The CDR3 region has the DNA TGTGCCACCAGTGACCGGGCGGGAAAGAACTACAATGAGCAGTTCTTC. Residues: CATSDRAGKNYNEQFF. The gene calls are TRBV24-1 and TRBJ2-1; D is perhaps TRBD2 (6 bases). V was cut by 4 bases and J by 3 bases, with 15 bases left in between. This CDR3 has 16 residues. Germline-derived CDR1 and CDR2 are KGHDR and SFDVKD.

The V and J genes are TRBV7-2 and TRBJ1-1; D is perhaps TRBD1 (5 bases). Germline loops: CDR1 SGHTA, CDR2 FQGNSA. With 5 bases removed from V and 4 bases from J, the gap between germline ends came to 17 bases. This CDR3 is built from 15 residues. The DNA for the CDR3 is TGTGCCAGCAGCCTCTCGTGGGGCGTTGGCACTGAAGCTTTCTTT. Protein product: CASSLSWGVGTEAFF.

The chain combines TRBV19 with TRBJ1-4, with a weak D call TRBD1 (6 bases). CDR1 is LNHDA, CDR2 SQIVND, per germline (reference sequence). The CDR3 sequence is 15 residues long. V was shortened by 3 bases and J by 7 bases, with 15 bases between the two germline ends. Here the CDR3 reads CASSIPLNRAEKLFF. The CDR3 DNA sequence: TGTGCCAGTAGTATCCCTCTAAACAGGGCTGAAAAACTGTTTTTT.

This clone was detected only a few times. This chain uses TRBV16 with TRBJ2-7; D may be TRBD2 (5 bases). This CDR3 has 13 amino acids. Trimming pared 1 base from V and 3 bases from J, leaving 7 bases between. The germline gives CDR1 KGHSY, CDR2 FQNENV. CDR3 in amino acids: CASSQYRGYEQYF. The CDR3, as DNA: TGTGCCAGCAGCCAATATCGGGGCTACGAGCAGTACTTC.

V gene TRBV30 combines with J gene TRBJ1-2; D ambiguous. Germline V CDR1 and CDR2: GTSNPN, SVGIG (reference sequence). The length of the CDR3 is 13 residues. Trimming took 0 bases from V and 3 from J, leaving 8 bases between them. The CDR3 coding sequence is TGTGCCTGGAGTGTACGGCGGTACTATGGCTACACCTTC. Protein product: CAWSVRRYYGYTF.

The chain employs TRBV13 and TRBJ2-7; tentatively, D is TRBD2 (7 bases). V was shortened by 3 bases and J by 6 bases, with 15 bases between the two germline ends. CDR3 size: 14 residues. From germline, CDR1 is PRHDT and CDR2 FYEKMQ (reference sequence). The CDR3, as DNA: TGTGCCAGCAGCTTGGGGACAAGGGGGGGCGAGCAGTACTTC. Translated, it gives CASSLGTRGGEQYF.

The chain uses TRBV3-1 (or the pseudogene TRBV3-2) and TRBJ2-3, with D possibly being TRBD2 (5 bases). Germline CDR1 is LGHDT and CDR2 is YNNKEL (reference sequence). V was shortened by 6 bases and J by 3 bases, with 19 bases between the two germline ends. The CDR3 runs 16 residues. This CDR3 reads CASSLGLPWNTDTQYF. The CDR3 nucleotides read TGTGCCAGCAGTCTAGGACTGCCCTGGAATACAGATACGCAGTATTTT.